This TCR beta chain was retrieved from a study of blood T cell repertoires in COVID-19. The overall study: Acute-phase and convalescent COVID-19 samples originated in the United States, Italy and Spain.

Germline V gene data show CDR1 as SGHNT and CDR2 as YYREEE (reference sequence). CDR3 length equals 14 residues. The junction had 2 bases not matched to a gene; V was cut back by 0 bases and J by 3 bases. Authors' methods: Reference gene primer amplification in the assay estimated nucleated cell counts. Assay used: immunoSEQ multiplex PCR; TCRdb lists only in-frame clones, some missing. V, J and clone size derive from that table, while D and trimming were established from the DNA sequence. The sample lists roughly 52,000 clones, approximately 83% seen once, with 9.5% to 13% in the top ten. Enrolment of Seattle patients took place during active infection, and they were followed longitudinally.

The receptor was derived from a man older than 75 with COVID-19, enrolled during active disease. The specimen was peripheral blood. The chain uses TRBV5-4 and TRBJ2-5; 7 nucleotides agree with TRBD2. CDR3 DNA sequence: TGTGCCAGCAGCTTGGCCGGGGGGAAAGAGACCCAGTACTTC. It yields the protein CASSLAGGKETQYF.